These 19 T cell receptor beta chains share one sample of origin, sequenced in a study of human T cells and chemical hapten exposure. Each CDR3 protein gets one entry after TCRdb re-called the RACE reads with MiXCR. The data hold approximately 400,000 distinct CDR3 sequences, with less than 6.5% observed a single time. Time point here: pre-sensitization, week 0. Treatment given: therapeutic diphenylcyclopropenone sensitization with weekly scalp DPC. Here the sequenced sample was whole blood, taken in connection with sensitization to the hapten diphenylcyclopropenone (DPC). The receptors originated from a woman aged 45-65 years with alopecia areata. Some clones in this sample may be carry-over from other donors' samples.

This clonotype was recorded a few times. CDR3 sequence (DNA): TGTGCCACCTCAGGGCCAGGGGTATACTCTGGGGCCAACGTCCTGACTTTC. Translation: CATSGPGVYSGANVLTF. This sequence joins TRBV6-5 and TRBJ2-6; possible D gene TRBD1, 6 bases. The CDR3 is 17 amino acids. Deletions cut 10 bases from V and 0 bases from J, with 19 bases between. The germline V gene encodes CDR1 MNHEY and CDR2 SVGAGI.

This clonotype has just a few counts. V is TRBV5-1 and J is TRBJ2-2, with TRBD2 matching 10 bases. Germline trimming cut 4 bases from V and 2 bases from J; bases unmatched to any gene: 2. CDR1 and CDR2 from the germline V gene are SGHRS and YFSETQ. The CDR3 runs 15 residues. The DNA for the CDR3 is TGCGCCAGCAGCCCTAGCGGGGGCAACACCGGGGAGCTGTTTTTT. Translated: CASSPSGGNTGELFF.

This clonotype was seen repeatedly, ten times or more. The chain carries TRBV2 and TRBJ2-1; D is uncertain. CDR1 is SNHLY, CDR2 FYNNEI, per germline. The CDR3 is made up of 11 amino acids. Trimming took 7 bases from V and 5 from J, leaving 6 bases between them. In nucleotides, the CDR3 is TGTGCCAGCAAAGAGAACAATGAGCAGTTCTTC. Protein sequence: CASKENNEQFF.

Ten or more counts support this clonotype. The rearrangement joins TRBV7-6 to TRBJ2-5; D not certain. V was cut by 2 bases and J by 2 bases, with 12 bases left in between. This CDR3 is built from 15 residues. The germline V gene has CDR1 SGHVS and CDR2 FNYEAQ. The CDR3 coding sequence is TGTGCCAGCAGCTTAAGCCCTGGGTTACAAGAGACCCAGTACTTC. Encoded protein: CASSLSPGLQETQYF.

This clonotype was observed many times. CDR3 bases: TGTGCCAGCAGCACCGGGACATCCGCGTTCTTC. This sequence encodes CASSTGTSAFF. V usage is TRBV6-5 and J usage is TRBJ2-1; D might be TRBD1 (6 bases). Germline-derived CDR1 and CDR2 are MNHEY and SVGAGI. V was clipped by 6 bases and J by 15 bases, with 15 bases between them. CDR3 size: 11 residues.

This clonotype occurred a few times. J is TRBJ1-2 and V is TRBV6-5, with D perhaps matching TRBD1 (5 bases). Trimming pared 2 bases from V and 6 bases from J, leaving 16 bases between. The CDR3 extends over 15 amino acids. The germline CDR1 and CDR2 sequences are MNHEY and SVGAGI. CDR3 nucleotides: TGTGCCAGCAGTTACGGGGGTCTCGCTGGTAATGGCTACACCTTC. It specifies CASSYGGLAGNGYTF.

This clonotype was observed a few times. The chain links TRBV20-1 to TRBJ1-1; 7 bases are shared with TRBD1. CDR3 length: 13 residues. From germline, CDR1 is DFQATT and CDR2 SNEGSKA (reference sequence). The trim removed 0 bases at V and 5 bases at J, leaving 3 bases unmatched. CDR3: CSAREAGGTEAFF. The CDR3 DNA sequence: TGCAGTGCTAGAGAGGCAGGGGGAACTGAAGCTTTCTTT.

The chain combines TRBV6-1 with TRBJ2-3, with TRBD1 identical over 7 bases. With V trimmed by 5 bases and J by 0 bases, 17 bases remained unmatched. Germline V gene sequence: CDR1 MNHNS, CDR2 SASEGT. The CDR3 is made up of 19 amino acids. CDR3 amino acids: CASSPGKGTAIPSTDTQYF. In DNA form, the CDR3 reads TGTGCCAGCAGTCCGGGGAAGGGGACAGCTATTCCTAGCACAGATACGCAGTATTTT.

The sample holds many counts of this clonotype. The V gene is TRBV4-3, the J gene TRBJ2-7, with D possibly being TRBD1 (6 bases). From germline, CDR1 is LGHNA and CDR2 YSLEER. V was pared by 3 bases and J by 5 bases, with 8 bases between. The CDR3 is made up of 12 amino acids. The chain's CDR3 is CASSHAGDEQYF. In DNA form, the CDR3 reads TGCGCCAGCAGCCATGCAGGGGACGAGCAGTACTTC.

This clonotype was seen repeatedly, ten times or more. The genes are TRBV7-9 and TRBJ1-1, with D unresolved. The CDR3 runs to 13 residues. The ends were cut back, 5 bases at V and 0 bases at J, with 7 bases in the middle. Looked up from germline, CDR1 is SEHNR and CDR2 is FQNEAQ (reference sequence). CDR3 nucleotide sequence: TGTGCCAGCAGCGAACGAGTGAACACTGAAGCTTTCTTT. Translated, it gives CASSERVNTEAFF.

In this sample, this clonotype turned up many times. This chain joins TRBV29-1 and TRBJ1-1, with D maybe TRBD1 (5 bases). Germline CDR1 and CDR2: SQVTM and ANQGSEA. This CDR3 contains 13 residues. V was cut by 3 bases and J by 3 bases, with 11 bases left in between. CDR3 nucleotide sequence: TGCAGCGTTGATCGGGACCGGTACACTGAAGCTTTCTTT. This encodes CSVDRDRYTEAFF.

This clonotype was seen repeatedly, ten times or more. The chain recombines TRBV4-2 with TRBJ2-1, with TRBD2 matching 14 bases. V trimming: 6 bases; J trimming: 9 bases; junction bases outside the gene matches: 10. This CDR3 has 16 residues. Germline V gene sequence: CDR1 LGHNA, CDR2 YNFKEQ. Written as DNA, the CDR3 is TGTGCCAGCAGTGGGACTAGCGGGGGACCCGGCGGTGAGCAGTTCTTC. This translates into CASSGTSGGPGGEQFF.

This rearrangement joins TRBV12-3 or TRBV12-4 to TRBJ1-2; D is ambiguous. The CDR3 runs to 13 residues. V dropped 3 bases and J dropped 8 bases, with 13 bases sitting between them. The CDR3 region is CASSFSSGIGYTF. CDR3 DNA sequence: TGTGCCAGCAGTTTTAGTTCCGGGATAGGCTACACCTTC.

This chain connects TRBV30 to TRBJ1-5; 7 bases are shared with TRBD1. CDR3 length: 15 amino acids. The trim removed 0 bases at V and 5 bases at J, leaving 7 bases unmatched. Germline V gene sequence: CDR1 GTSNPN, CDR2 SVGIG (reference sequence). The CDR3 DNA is TGTGCCTGGAGTGTAAGGGCCAGGGGGGATCAGCCCCAGCATTTT. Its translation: CAWSVRARGDQPQHF. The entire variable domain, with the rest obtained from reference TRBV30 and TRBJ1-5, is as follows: SQTIHQWPATLVQPVGSPLSLECTVEGTSNPNLYWYRQAAGRGLQLLFYSVGIGQISSEVPQNLSASRPQDRQFILSSKKLLLSDSGFYLCAWSVRARGDQPQHFGDGTRLSIL.

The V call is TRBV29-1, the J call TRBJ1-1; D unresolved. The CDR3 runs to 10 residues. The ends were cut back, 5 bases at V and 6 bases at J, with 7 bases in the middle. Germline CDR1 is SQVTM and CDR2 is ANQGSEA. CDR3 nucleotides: TGCAGCGTTCTCGACCCTGAAGCTTTCTTT. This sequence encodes CSVLDPEAFF.

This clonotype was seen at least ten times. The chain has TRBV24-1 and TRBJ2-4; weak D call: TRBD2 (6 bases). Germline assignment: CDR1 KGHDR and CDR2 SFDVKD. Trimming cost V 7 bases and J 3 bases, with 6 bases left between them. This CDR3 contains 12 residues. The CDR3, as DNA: TGTGCCACCAGCGGGGGCAAAAACATTCAGTACTTC. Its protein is CATSGGKNIQYF.

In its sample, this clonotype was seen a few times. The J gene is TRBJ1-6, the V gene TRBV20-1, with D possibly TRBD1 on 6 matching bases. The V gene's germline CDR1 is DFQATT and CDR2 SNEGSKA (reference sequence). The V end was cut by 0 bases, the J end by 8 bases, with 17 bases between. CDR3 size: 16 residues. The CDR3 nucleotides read TGCAGTGCTAGAGATCGGGGCAGGGGAGGATATTCACCCCTCCACTTT. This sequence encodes CSARDRGRGGYSPLHF.

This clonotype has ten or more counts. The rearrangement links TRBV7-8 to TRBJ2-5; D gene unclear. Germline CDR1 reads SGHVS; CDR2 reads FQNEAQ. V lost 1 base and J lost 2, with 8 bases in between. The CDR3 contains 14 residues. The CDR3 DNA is TGTGCCAGCAGCTTAGGAGAATTTCAAGAGACCCAGTACTTC. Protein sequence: CASSLGEFQETQYF.

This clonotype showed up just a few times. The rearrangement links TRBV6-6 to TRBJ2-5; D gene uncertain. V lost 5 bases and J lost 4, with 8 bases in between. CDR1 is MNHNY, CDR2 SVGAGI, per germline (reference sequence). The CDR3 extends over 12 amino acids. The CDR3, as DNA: TGTGCCAGCAGTATAGAAGGAGAGACCCAGTACTTC. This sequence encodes CASSIEGETQYF.